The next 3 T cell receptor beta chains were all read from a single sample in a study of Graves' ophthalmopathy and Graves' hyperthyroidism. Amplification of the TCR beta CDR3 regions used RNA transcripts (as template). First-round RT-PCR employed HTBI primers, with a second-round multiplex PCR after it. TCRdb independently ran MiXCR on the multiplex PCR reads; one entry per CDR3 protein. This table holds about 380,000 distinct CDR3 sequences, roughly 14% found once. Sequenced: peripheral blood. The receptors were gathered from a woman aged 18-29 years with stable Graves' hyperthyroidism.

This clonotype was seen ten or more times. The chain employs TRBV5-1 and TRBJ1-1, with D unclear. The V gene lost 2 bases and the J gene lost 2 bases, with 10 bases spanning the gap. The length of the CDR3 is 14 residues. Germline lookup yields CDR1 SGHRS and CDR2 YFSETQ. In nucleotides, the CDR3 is TGCGCCAGCAGCTTCGGCAGTGTTAACACTGAAGCTTTCTTT. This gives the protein CASSFGSVNTEAFF.

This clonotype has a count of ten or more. In DNA form, the CDR3 reads TGTGCCAGCAGCTTGGCCCAGAATAACTATGGCTACACCTTC. Its translation is CASSLAQNNYGYTF. The V call is TRBV5-6, the J call TRBJ1-2; unclear D gene. CDR3 size: 14 residues. V was pared by 0 bases and J by 1 base, with 7 bases between. Germline V gives CDR1 SGHDT, CDR2 YYEEEE.

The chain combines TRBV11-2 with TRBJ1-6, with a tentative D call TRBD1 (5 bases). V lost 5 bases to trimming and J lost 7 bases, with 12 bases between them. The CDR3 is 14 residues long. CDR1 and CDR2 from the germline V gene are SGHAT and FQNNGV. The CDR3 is CASSPGPLNSPLHF. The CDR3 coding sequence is TGTGCCAGCAGCCCGGGACCGTTAAATTCACCCCTCCACTTT.